Here is one T cell receptor beta chain with its context. The data derive from a study of cytomegalovirus exposure and HLA in healthy donors. PCR was performed using 60 Vbeta and 13 Jbeta primers. The repertoire was sequenced with immunoSEQ multiplex PCR; TCRdb's copy has only in-frame clones and lacks some. The table records approximately 220,000 clones, approximately 88% of them present only once. The germline V gene has CDR1 MNHEY and CDR2 SMNVEV (reference sequence). The CDR3 sequence is 12 residues long. Trimming pared 5 bases from V and 6 bases from J, leaving 11 bases between. This clonotype was obtained from a boy between 2 and 15 years old in good health and CMV-seronegative. Sequenced: PBMCs. This sequence joins TRBV27 and TRBJ2-7; D might be TRBD2 (6 bases). The CDR3 region is CASSPARGEQYF. The CDR3, as DNA: TGTGCCAGCAGTCCCGCGCGGGGCGAGCAGTACTTC.